This record concerns one T cell receptor beta chain sequence. The CDR3 covers 16 residues. The V segment lost 0 bases and the J segment 7 bases; nucleotides outside the gene matches: 12. The germline CDR1 and CDR2 sequences are SGHRS and YFSETQ. Source study methods: Researchers report that nucleated cell counts were estimated from reference gene primer amplification. Repertoires were generated with immunoSEQ multiplex PCR, while TCRdb's copy carries only in-frame clones and drops some. V and J calls and clone size follow that table, whereas D and trimming were derived from the DNA. The table records fewer than 50,000 clones, approximately 85% of them present only once. These data belong to a study of blood T cell repertoires in COVID-19. Study-wide background: Some COVID-19 samples were acute and others convalescent; all came from the United States, Italy and Spain. Nucleic acid was either cDNA or gDNA, and it came from T cells, B-cell-depleted T cells, or PBMCs.

The sample was peripheral blood. The chain joins TRBV5-1 to TRBJ2-7, with 8 bases matching TRBD2. This TCR derives from a human donor in a cohort sampled during active COVID-19. CDR3 protein: CASSLGRGLGKTEQYF. CDR3 in DNA: TGCGCCAGCAGCTTGGGGAGGGGACTAGGGAAAACAGAGCAGTACTTC.